This TCR beta chain was sequenced for a study of blood T cell repertoires in COVID-19. The wider study: PBMCs, B-cell-depleted T cells, or T cells were the source of the cDNA or gDNA that made up the material.

Germline V gene data show CDR1 as MDHEN and CDR2 as SYDVKM. V lost 6 bases, J lost 4 bases, and 15 bases lay in between. This CDR3 is built from 14 residues. Assay: immunoSEQ multiplex PCR; the TCRdb copy retains only in-frame clones and omits some. The sample has 250,000 to 350,000 clones, approximately 91% seen once; the top ten hold around 11%. V is TRBV28 and J is TRBJ2-5, with D perhaps TRBD2 (7 bases). This TCR came from a woman younger than 45 with COVID-19, enrolled during active disease. Specimen: peripheral blood. The DNA of the CDR3 is TGTGCCAGCAGGCCGACTAGCAGGGGAGAGACCCAGTACTTC. Translating it yields CASRPTSRGETQYF. The full variable domain, its missing parts supplied by reference TRBV28 and TRBJ2-5, is DVKVTQSSRYLVKRTGEKVFLECVQDMDHENMFWYRQDPGLGLRLIYFSYDVKMKEKGDIPEGYSVSREKKERFSLILESASTNQTSMYLCASRPTSRGETQYFGPGTRLLVL.